A single T cell receptor (beta chain) is shown here with its context. The antigen is unknown. The entry originates in a study of blood T cells in healthy people across ages. Study-wide findings and caveats: Possibly, changes in expanded clonotypes were confounded because donor CMV status was unknown.

For the second PCR, which ran for 7 to 11 cycles, a sample-barcoded 5' primer and a J-beta primer mix were used. Individual samples furnished no less than 2.5 million CDR3-containing paired-end reads apiece. TCRdb re-derived calls from the 5' RACE reads in MiXCR, one entry per CDR3 protein. This sample has some 370,000 distinct CDR3 sequences; about 49% occur once, and the top ten carry 50% to 65%. The germline gives CDR1 SGHTA, CDR2 FQGNSA. The CDR3 has 15 residues. The V and J ends lost 9 bases and 2 bases respectively, with 18 bases between them. Per-sample PBMC isolation yielded at least 7 million cells.

The clonotype originates from a man in his 60s in good health. The V gene is TRBV7-2, the J gene TRBJ2-3; tentatively, D is TRBD2 (6 bases). Material: blood. CDR3 DNA sequence: TGTGCCAGTACTCCCGGGTGGAGGGACACAGATACGCAGTATTTT. Its translation: CASTPGWRDTDTQYF.